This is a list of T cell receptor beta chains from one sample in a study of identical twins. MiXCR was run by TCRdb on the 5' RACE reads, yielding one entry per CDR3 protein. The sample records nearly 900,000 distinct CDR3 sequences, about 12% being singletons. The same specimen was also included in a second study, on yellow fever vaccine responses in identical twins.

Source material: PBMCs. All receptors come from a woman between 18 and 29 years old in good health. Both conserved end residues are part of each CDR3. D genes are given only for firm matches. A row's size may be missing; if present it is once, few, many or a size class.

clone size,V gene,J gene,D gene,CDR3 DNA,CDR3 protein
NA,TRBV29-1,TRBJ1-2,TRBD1,TGCAGCGTTTCGACAGGGGGTGCTGGCTACACCTTC,CSVSTGGAGYTF
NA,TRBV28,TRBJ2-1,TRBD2,TGTGCCAGCAGTTTATTGGCTAGCGGGAGGGGGGCCAATGAGCAGTTCTTC,CASSLLASGRGANEQFF
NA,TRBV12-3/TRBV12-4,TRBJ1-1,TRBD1,TGTGCCAGCAGTTTCCGGGACAGGGGGCCCAGATCGAACACTGAAGCTTTCTTT,CASSFRDRGPRSNTEAFF
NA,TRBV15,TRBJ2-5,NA,TGTGCCACCAGCCCCCGCCGGAGTCCTCTACGAGAGACCCAGTACTTC,CATSPRRSPLRETQYF
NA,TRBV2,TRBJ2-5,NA,TGTGCCAGCAAAATGAACAGGGCTCCGGAGACCCAGTACTTC,CASKMNRAPETQYF
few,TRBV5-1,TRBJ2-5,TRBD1,TGCGCCAGCAGCTTGGCCGGGACAGGGATGTTGGGAGAGACCCAGTACTTC,CASSLAGTGMLGETQYF
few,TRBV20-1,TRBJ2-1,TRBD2,TGCAGTGCTAGAGTGGGACTAGCGGGATTGAATGAGCAGTTCTTC,CSARVGLAGLNEQFF
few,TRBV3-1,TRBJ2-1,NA,TGTGCCAGCAGCCAAGCGGGAAGGGTTACAGGCAATGAGCAGTTCTTC,CASSQAGRVTGNEQFF
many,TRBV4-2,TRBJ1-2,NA,TGTGCCAGCAGCCAAGGCACAGGGCTTTCCTATGGCTACACCTTC,CASSQGTGLSYGYTF
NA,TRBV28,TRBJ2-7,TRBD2,TGTGCCAGCAGTCCATGGGGCGGGAGAGCGGATGTTGAGCAGTACTTC,CASSPWGGRADVEQYF
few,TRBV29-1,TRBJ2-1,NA,TGCAGCGTTAGGGATAACTACAACAATGAGCAGTTCTTC,CSVRDNYNNEQFF
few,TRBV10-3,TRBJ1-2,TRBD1,TGTGCCATCAGTGAGGGACAGGGAATAGATGGCTACACCTTC,CAISEGQGIDGYTF
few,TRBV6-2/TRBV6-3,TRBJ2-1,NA,TGTGCCAGCAGTTTTCTAGGCTCGGGTCAGAATGAGCAGTTCTTC,CASSFLGSGQNEQFF
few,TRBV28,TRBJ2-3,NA,TGTGCCAGCAGTTGGGATATTGGCGCAGATACGCAGTATTTT,CASSWDIGADTQYF
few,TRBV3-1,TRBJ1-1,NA,TGTGCCAGCAGTCAAGGAGCGAAGAACACTGAAGCTTTCTTT,CASSQGAKNTEAFF
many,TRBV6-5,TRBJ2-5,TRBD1,TGTGCCAGCAGTTACGGTCAGGGGGTAGAGACCCAGTACTTC,CASSYGQGVETQYF
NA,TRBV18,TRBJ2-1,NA,TGTGCCAGCTCACCACTGGCTGGTGAAATAAACCTTAGCTCCTACAATGAGCAGTTCTTC,CASSPLAGEINLSSYNEQFF
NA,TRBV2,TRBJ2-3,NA,TGTGCCACGACGCCTGCGAATACGCAGTATTTT,CATTPANTQYF
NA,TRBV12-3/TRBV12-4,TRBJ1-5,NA,TGTGCCAGCAGTCCCTATCCCAATCAGCCCCAGCATTTT,CASSPYPNQPQHF
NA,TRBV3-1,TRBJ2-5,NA,TGTGCCAGCAGCCAGCATACTAAGACCCAGTACTTC,CASSQHTKTQYF
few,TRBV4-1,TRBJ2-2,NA,TGCGCCAGCAGCCAAGATCGAAGACGGGAAAGCGGGCACACCGGGGAGCTGTTTTTT,CASSQDRRRESGHTGELFF
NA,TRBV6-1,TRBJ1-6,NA,TGTGCCAGCAGCCGCTCACGTTGGACAGCCAATACCATACCCCTCCACTTT,CASSRSRWTANTIPLHF
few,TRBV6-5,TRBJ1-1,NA,TGTGCCAGCATAGGATCCGCTGAAGCTTTCTTT,CASIGSAEAFF
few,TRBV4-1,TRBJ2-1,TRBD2,TGCGCCAGCAGCCAAGATTCTAGCGGGAGTTACAATGAGCAGTTCTTC,CASSQDSSGSYNEQFF
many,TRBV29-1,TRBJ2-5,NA,TGCAGCGTGGGAGAGAAGACCCAGTACTTC,CSVGEKTQYF
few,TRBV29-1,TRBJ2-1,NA,TGCAGCGTTGAGGGCGAGGCAATAGTCAACAATGAGCAGTTCTTC,CSVEGEAIVNNEQFF
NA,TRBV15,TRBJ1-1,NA,TGTGCCATAGACGGGTTGAACACTGAAGCTTTCTTT,CAIDGLNTEAFF
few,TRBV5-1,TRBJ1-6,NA,TGCGCCAGCAGCTTAGACTTCACGATCTCCTATAATTCACCCCTCCACTTT,CASSLDFTISYNSPLHF
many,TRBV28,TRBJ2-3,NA,TGTGCCAGCAGTCCCCCCGGGGGCAGCACAGATACGCAGTATTTT,CASSPPGGSTDTQYF